These 6 T cell receptor beta chains share one sample of origin, sequenced in a study of cytomegalovirus exposure and HLA in healthy donors. The PCR had 60 Vbeta and 13 Jbeta primers. Repertoires were generated with immunoSEQ multiplex PCR, while TCRdb's copy carries only in-frame clones and drops some. The sample has 140,000 or so clones, 75% to 80% seen once; the top ten hold 1.5% to 2%. Sequenced sample: PBMCs. The receptors were gathered from a woman in her twenties or thirties in good health and CMV-seronegative.

This clone was recorded once. The J gene is TRBJ1-6, the V gene TRBV7-8; tentative D call: TRBD1 (6 bases). Per the germline V gene, CDR1 is SGHVS and CDR2 is FQNEAQ. The CDR3 is made up of 15 amino acids. V shed 7 bases and J shed 7 bases, with 17 bases lying between them. The CDR3 DNA reads TGTGCCAGCAATCTGTCAGGGGCGGGCAATTCACCCCTCCACTTT. This gives the protein CASNLSGAGNSPLHF.

This chain joins TRBV6-5 and TRBJ1-2; D is unclear. Per the germline V gene, CDR1 is MNHEY and CDR2 is SVGAGI. CDR3 length: 12 residues. V lost 4 bases and J 9 bases, leaving 12 bases between the germline ends. The CDR3 region has the DNA TGTGCCAGCAGTTCCTTCGGGGAAAGCTACACCTTC. Its translation is CASSSFGESYTF.

This clone showed up just a few times. The genes are TRBV5-1 and TRBJ2-2; 9 positions agree with TRBD1. The V segment lost 1 base and the J segment 6 bases; nucleotides outside the gene matches: 10. This CDR3 comprises 17 residues. Germline V gives CDR1 SGHRS, CDR2 YFSETQ. CDR3 DNA: TGCGCCAGCAGCTTGATTGATCTGAGACAGGGGGCCGGGGAGCTGTTTTTT. As protein: CASSLIDLRQGAGELFF.

CDR3 residues: CASSFPGTGGEQYF. The CDR3 DNA is TGTGCCAGCAGTTTTCCCGGGACAGGGGGCGAGCAGTACTTC. The chain has TRBV11-2 and TRBJ2-7, with 11 bases identical to TRBD1. Germline V gene sequence: CDR1 SGHAT, CDR2 FQNNGV. V lost 6 bases and J lost 6; bases outside the gene matches: 7. This CDR3 comprises 14 residues.

The chain carries TRBV6-1 and TRBJ1-1; D may be TRBD1 (6 bases). CDR1 is MNHNS and CDR2 is SASEGT in the germline V gene. The ends were cut back, 7 bases at V and 1 base at J, with 13 bases in the middle. The CDR3 contains 14 residues. CDR3 bases: TGTGCCAGCAAAGGGGGACCCTCGAACACTGAAGCTTTCTTT. The encoded protein is CASKGGPSNTEAFF.

The chain joins TRBV9 to TRBJ2-7; a possible D gene is TRBD2 (5 bases). Germline-derived CDR1 and CDR2 are SGDLS and YYNGEE. The CDR3 consists of 15 residues. Trimming cost V 0 bases and J 7 bases, with 17 bases left between them. The CDR3 DNA reads as TGTGCCAGCAGCGTAGCTCTGTACGGTACGGGAGAGCAGTACTTC. Encoded protein: CASSVALYGTGEQYF.